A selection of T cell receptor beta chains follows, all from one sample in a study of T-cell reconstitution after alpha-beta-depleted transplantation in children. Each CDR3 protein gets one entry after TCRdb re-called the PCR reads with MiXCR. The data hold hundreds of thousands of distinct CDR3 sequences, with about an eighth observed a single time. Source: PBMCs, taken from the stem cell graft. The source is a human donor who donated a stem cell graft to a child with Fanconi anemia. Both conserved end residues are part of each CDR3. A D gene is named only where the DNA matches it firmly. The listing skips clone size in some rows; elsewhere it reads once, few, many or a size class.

CASGDVGSAGTEAFF	TGTGCCAGCGGCGACGTCGGCTCTGCAGGGACTGAAGCTTTCTTT	NA	NA	TRBV12-3/TRBV12-4	TRBJ1-1
CASAQGRREQFF	TGTGCCAGCGCGCAGGGGAGACGGGAGCAGTTCTTC	NA	NA	TRBV12-3/TRBV12-4	TRBJ2-1
CASSETKGIRTGEGEQYF	TGTGCCAGCAGTGAGACTAAAGGAATAAGGACAGGGGAGGGTGAGCAGTACTTC	NA	TRBD1	TRBV6-1	TRBJ2-7
CASSLFRGGAFF	TGTGCCAGCAGCTTGTTCAGGGGGGGAGCTTTCTTT	few	TRBD1	TRBV5-6	TRBJ1-1
CASSPLAGGNEQFF	TGTGCCAGCAGCCCTCTAGCGGGAGGCAATGAGCAGTTCTTC	many	TRBD2	TRBV7-2	TRBJ2-1
CASRQQTANYGYTF	TGTGCCAGCAGACAACAGACGGCGAACTATGGCTACACCTTC	many	NA	TRBV7-2	TRBJ1-2
CSAYNYGYTF	TGCAGCGCATATAACTATGGCTACACCTTC	few	NA	TRBV29-1	TRBJ1-2
CASRLRAGGHKFF	TGTGCCAGCAGGCTCCGGGCGGGGGGGCATAAGTTCTTC	few	TRBD2	TRBV27	TRBJ2-1
CSGEARRSSYNEQFF	TGCAGCGGCGAAGCAAGGAGGAGCTCCTACAATGAGCAGTTCTTC	many	NA	TRBV29-1	TRBJ2-1
CASSFDETQYF	TGTGCCAGCAGTTTTGACGAGACCCAGTACTTC	NA	NA	TRBV12-3/TRBV12-4	TRBJ2-5
CASSYGPIGELFF	TGTGCCAGCAGTTATGGCCCCATCGGGGAGCTGTTTTTT	many	NA	TRBV6-2/TRBV6-3	TRBJ2-2
CASRRGTGGNTGELFF	TGTGCCAGCAGGCGAGGGACAGGGGGAAACACCGGGGAGCTGTTTTTT	NA	TRBD1	TRBV6-1	TRBJ2-2
CATSRGMGGYTF	TGTGCCACCAGCAGAGGAATGGGTGGCTACACCTTC	many	NA	TRBV15	TRBJ1-2
CATSSTPLNTEAFF	TGTGCCACCAGCAGCACACCCTTGAACACTGAAGCTTTCTTT	few	NA	TRBV15	TRBJ1-1
CASSQSRDGQETQYF	TGTGCCAGCAGCCAAAGCCGGGACGGCCAAGAGACCCAGTACTTC	NA	NA	TRBV3-1	TRBJ2-5
CASRVLLAATGELFF	TGTGCCAGCAGAGTCCTTCTAGCGGCCACCGGGGAGCTGTTTTTT	NA	TRBD2	TRBV12-3/TRBV12-4	TRBJ2-2
CASRAGTEGGYTF	TGCGCCAGCAGGGCCGGGACAGAAGGAGGCTACACCTTC	many	TRBD1	TRBV5-1	TRBJ1-2
CASSDAMQEKLFF	TGTGCCAGCAGTGATGCGATGCAGGAAAAACTGTTTTTT	many	NA	TRBV2	TRBJ1-4
CASRIQGYNEQFF	TGTGCCAGCAGAATTCAGGGTTACAATGAGCAGTTCTTC	NA	NA	TRBV5-8	TRBJ2-1
CASSWAPTGQGANEQFF	TGTGCCAGCAGTTGGGCCCCCACGGGACAGGGCGCGAATGAGCAGTTCTTC	few	TRBD1	TRBV6-2/TRBV6-3	TRBJ2-1
CASSEARKGTLPEAFF	TGTGCCAGCAGTGAAGCGCGTAAGGGTACCCTCCCCGAAGCTTTCTTT	NA	NA	TRBV6-1	TRBJ1-1
CASSDPGPGYTF	TGTGCCAGCAGTGACCCCGGTCCTGGCTACACCTTC	NA	NA	TRBV2	TRBJ1-2
CASSLDRASSNEQYF	TGTGCCAGCAGCTTAGACAGGGCTTCTTCGAACGAGCAGTACTTC	few	NA	TRBV7-9	TRBJ2-7
CASRDDRTVYGYTF	TGTGCCAGCAGGGACGACAGAACAGTCTATGGCTACACCTTC	NA	NA	TRBV12-3/TRBV12-4	TRBJ1-2
CASSLSFPVDSPLHF	TGTGCCAGCTCTCTATCCTTCCCAGTCGATTCACCCCTCCACTTT	NA	NA	TRBV18	TRBJ1-6
CASSQEAGLVRSF	TGCGCCAGCAGCCAAGAGGCAGGGTTAGTGCGTTCTTTC	NA	NA	TRBV4-3	TRBJ2-1
CASSSRTGDEQYF	TGTGCCAGCTCCTCGCGGACCGGGGACGAGCAGTACTTC	few	NA	TRBV18	TRBJ2-7
CASSARPGGLNEKLFF	TGTGCCAGCAGCGCGCGACCGGGGGGGTTAAATGAAAAACTGTTTTTT	NA	NA	TRBV7-9	TRBJ1-4
CASSQVGRDNPKGQFF	TGTGCCAGCAGTCAGGTTGGCCGGGACAACCCTAAGGGGCAGTTCTTC	few	NA	TRBV2	TRBJ2-1
CASSLVAGAFTDTQYF	TGTGCCAGCAGCTTGGTAGCGGGGGCCTTCACAGATACGCAGTATTTT	few	TRBD2	TRBV5-6	TRBJ2-3
CRGVLNTEAFF	TGCAGGGGGGTCCTGAACACTGAAGCTTTCTTT	many	NA	TRBV20-1	TRBJ1-1
CASSVMINSNQPQHF	TGTGCCAGCAGCGTCATGATTAATAGCAATCAGCCCCAGCATTTT	many	NA	TRBV5-5	TRBJ1-5
CASSVRDISTGELFF	TGTGCCAGCAGCGTCAGGGACATATCCACCGGGGAGCTGTTTTTT	many	NA	TRBV9	TRBJ2-2
CASSLSRSGELFF	TGTGCCAGCAGCCTCAGTAGGTCCGGGGAGCTGTTTTTT	few	NA	TRBV6-1	TRBJ2-2
CSASNRQYDEQFF	TGCAGTGCTAGTAATAGACAGTATGATGAGCAGTTCTTC	many	NA	TRBV20-1	TRBJ2-1
CASSASRGSGTEAFF	TGTGCCAGCAGTGCTAGTAGGGGTAGTGGCACTGAAGCTTTCTTT	many	NA	TRBV9	TRBJ1-1
CASSSGGGMGEQFF	TGCGCCAGCAGCTCCGGGGGGGGAATGGGAGAGCAGTTCTTC	many	TRBD2	TRBV5-1	TRBJ2-1
CAISQRAPAPEAFF	TGTGCCATCAGTCAGCGGGCTCCGGCCCCTGAAGCTTTCTTT	many	NA	TRBV10-3	TRBJ1-1
CAGYHEEDGYTF	TGTGCCGGCTATCATGAGGAGGATGGCTACACCTTC	NA	NA	TRBV2	TRBJ1-2
CASNSEGQGAQGYTF	TGTGCCAGCAACTCAGAGGGACAGGGGGCTCAGGGCTACACCTTC	NA	TRBD1	TRBV5-5	TRBJ1-2
CASSRTGFDEQFF	TGTGCCAGCAGTAGGACAGGGTTCGATGAGCAGTTCTTC	many	TRBD1	TRBV2	TRBJ2-1
CAISEPPADPNTGELFF	TGTGCCATCAGTGAGCCCCCGGCGGACCCAAACACCGGGGAGCTGTTTTTT	many	NA	TRBV10-3	TRBJ2-2
CASSQGRGVDSGELFF	TGCGCCAGCAGCCAAGGGAGGGGAGTCGATAGCGGGGAGCTGTTTTTT	many	NA	TRBV4-3	TRBJ2-2
CAWSVFKGSPYEQYF	TGTGCCTGGAGTGTGTTTAAGGGTTCCCCCTACGAGCAGTACTTC	few	NA	TRBV30	TRBJ2-7
CAAQGRVDQPQHF	TGTGCCGCTCAGGGACGGGTCGATCAGCCCCAGCATTTT	few	NA	TRBV6-6	TRBJ1-5
CSASDQVGDGYTF	TGCAGTGCTAGTGATCAGGTCGGAGATGGCTACACCTTC	many	NA	TRBV20-1	TRBJ1-2
CASSLERGGDTDTQYF	TGCGCCAGCAGCCTCGAGCGGGGCGGGGACACAGATACGCAGTATTTT	many	TRBD2	TRBV5-1	TRBJ2-3
CASSYGTVNTEAFF	TGTGCCAGCAGTTACGGGACAGTGAACACTGAAGCTTTCTTT	many	TRBD1	TRBV6-5	TRBJ1-1
CASSPPRRGGLLNEQFF	TGTGCCAGCTCACCCCCACGAAGGGGGGGCCTACTCAATGAGCAGTTCTTC	NA	NA	TRBV18	TRBJ2-1
CASSASIETQYF	TGTGCCAGCAGCGCCTCAATAGAGACCCAGTACTTC	NA	NA	TRBV25-1	TRBJ2-5
CSASRRGPGNIQYF	TGCAGTGCTAGCCGGCGGGGGCCGGGGAACATTCAGTACTTC	many	NA	TRBV20-1	TRBJ2-4